This T cell receptor (beta chain) was recovered during a study of memory CD4+ T cells and cytomegalovirus serostatus. CDR3 size: 14 residues. The germline CDR1 and CDR2 sequences are SGHAT and FQDESV (reference sequence). Trimming stripped 6 bases from V and 1 base from J, with 12 bases between. With respect to this clone: Additional DNA sequences in this sample encode the identical CDR3.

Assay used: immunoSEQ multiplex PCR; TCRdb lists only in-frame clones, some missing. Among about 40,000 clones listed, roughly 80% were seen once. Single viable CD3+CD4+CD8-CD45RO+ cells were sorted as the memory CD4+ T cells. Source material: memory CD4+ T cells from blood. The V call is TRBV11-1, the J call TRBJ2-5, with D possibly matching TRBD1 (6 bases). This TCR came from an adult in good health and CMV-seronegative. CDR3 protein: CASSRRGGQETQYF. CDR3 DNA sequence: TGTGCCAGCAGTCGCCGAGGGGGCCAAGAGACCCAGTACTTC. The full variable domain, in which reference TRBV11-1 and TRBJ2-5 provide the parts outside the CDR3, is EAEVAQSPRYKITEKSQAVAFWCDPISGHATLYWYRQILGQGPELLVQFQDESVVDDSQLPKDRFSAERLKGVDSTLKIQPAELGDSAMYLCASSRRGGQETQYFGPGTRLLVL.